The 19 T cell receptor beta chains in this list originate from one sample, sequenced in a study of tissue T cells after allogeneic stem cell transplantation (dated by TCRdb to between 2021 and 2024). This sample's time point label indicates: mouse harvest day 7 after allogeneic transplant. Mouse grafts consisting of 10^7 T-cell-depleted bone marrow cells combined with 10^6 splenic CD5+ T cells were administered by tail vein injection. Libraries came from the immunoSEQ multiplex PCR assay. This is the immuneACCESS table as TCRdb keeps it, with only in-frame sequences that have V and J called. A part of the clones is gone; compared with another copy, unresolved V genes explain less than half, and the rest is unexplained. This sample gives roughly 7,100 clones in total; approximately 46% of them show up just once. The ten most abundant clones make up 5.5% to 7% of the sample. The specimen was gut tissue. These receptors originate from a female BALB/c mouse given C57BL/6 T cells with graft-versus-host disease after an allogeneic hematopoietic cell transplant.

This clone has only a few counts. Genes here carry mouse names. The CDR3 end lies 1 residue beyond the end of the read and is filled in from the germline J gene. The chain is built from TRBV3 and TRBJ1-4, with a tentative D call TRBD1 (6 bases). CDR1 is SNHLY and CDR2 is FYNGKV in the germline V gene (reference sequence). This CDR3 region has 14 residues. V gave up 3 bases and J gave up 3 bases, with 8 bases separating them. The CDR3 DNA, read in part, is TGTGCCAGCAGCTTTGGGACAACCAACGAAAGATTATTT. Its protein is CASSFGTTNERLF. The CDR3, in full, reads CASSFGTTNERLFF.

In its sample, this clone was seen a few times. Gene names denote mouse genes. The CDR3 reads CASSLSGQNERLFF. The sequenced CDR3 bases are TGTGCCAGCAGTCTGTCGGGACAGAACGAAAGATTATTT. V and J are TRBV26 and TRBJ1-4; 7 nucleotides agree with TRBD1. Read sequence stops 1 residue before the CDR3 end, and the germline J gene provides the missing end. Trimming cost V 0 bases and J 5 bases; bases outside gene matches: 0. Germline CDR1 reads KGHPV; CDR2 reads FQNQEV (reference sequence). CDR3 size: 14 residues. The variable domain in full, completed from reference TRBV26 and TRBJ1-4, reads NSKVIQTPRYLVKGQGQKAKMRCIPEKGHPVVFWYQQNKNNEFKFLINFQNQEVLQQIDMTEKRFSAECPSNSPCSLEIQSSEAGDSALYLCASSLSGQNERLFFGHGTKLSVL.

Concerning this clone: Gene names follow the mouse nomenclature. The covered CDR3 bases are TGTGCTAGCAGTTTATCCGGGGGGATTAGTGCAGAAACGCTGTAT. It yields the protein CASSLSGGISAETLY. The complete CDR3 protein is CASSLSGGISAETLYF. The chain employs TRBV29 and TRBJ2-3; D might be TRBD2 (6 bases). The CDR3 end falls 1 residue outside the read, so it is completed with the germline J gene. The germline V gene has CDR1 MSHET and CDR2 SYDVDS. Trimming removed 0 bases from V and 0 bases from J, with 10 bases in between. The CDR3 extends over 16 amino acids.

About this clone itself: Gene names are mouse gene names. The missing CDR3 end, 1 residue past where the read stops, is filled in from the germline J gene. The chain is built from TRBV12-1 and TRBJ1-2; TRBD1 agrees at 7 bases. Germline CDR1 is SGHSN and CDR2 is HYEKVE. The CDR3 spans 14 residues. With V trimmed by 2 bases and J by 1 base, 3 bases remained unmatched. This chain's CDR3 is CASSRDSKNSDYTF. The CDR3 DNA, read in part, is TGTGCCAGCTCTCGGGACAGTAAAAACTCCGACTACACC.

This clone has a handful of counts. The gene names given are mouse names. The CDR3 is CASSLHREPGQLYF. The covered CDR3 bases are TGTGCCAGCAGTCTGCACAGGGAGCCCGGGCAGCTCTAC. V is TRBV26 and J is TRBJ2-2; possible D gene TRBD1, 6 bases. The read terminates 1 residue ahead of where the CDR3 ends, so the germline J gene completes it. V was pared by 2 bases and J by 6 bases, with 10 bases between. The CDR3 is 14 residues long. Germline CDR1 KGHPV, CDR2 FQNQEV (reference sequence).

This clone showed up just a few times. Gene and germline names: mouse. The read stops 1 residue short of the end of the CDR3; the missing end is completed from the germline J gene. The gene calls are TRBV26 and TRBJ1-4; the D gene is possibly TRBD1 (6 bases). The CDR3 length is 14 residues. V lost 5 bases and J 0 bases, leaving 7 bases between the germline ends. Germline V gene lookup returns CDR1 KGHPV and CDR2 FQNQEV (reference sequence). CDR3 DNA, as far as it was read: TGTGCCAGCAGTTGGGACATTTCCAACGAAAGATTATTT. The encoded protein is CASSWDISNERLF. The whole CDR3 region reads CASSWDISNERLFF.

As to this clone: Mouse names are used for the genes. With the read ending 1 residue before the CDR3 end, the germline J gene is used to fill in that end. The genes are TRBV26 and TRBJ1-6; unclear D gene. TRBJ1-6 carries the ORF label, with uncertain function. Germline assignment: CDR1 KGHPV and CDR2 FQNQEV (reference sequence). The CDR3 runs to 14 residues. V gave up 4 bases and J gave up 1 base, with 5 bases separating them. This CDR3 is CASSPQSYNSPLYF. Incomplete CDR3 DNA: TGTGCCAGCAGTCCCCAATCCTATAATTCGCCCCTCTAC.

Concerning this clone: These gene names are mouse names. The CDR3 goes on 1 residue after the read ends, and that part is filled in from the germline J gene. V is TRBV26 and J is TRBJ1-3; D is unclear. The germline V gene encodes CDR1 KGHPV and CDR2 FQNQEV (reference sequence). Trimming cost V 2 bases and J 0 bases, with 5 bases left between them. CDR3 length: 14 residues. The part of the CDR3 DNA that was read is TGTGCCAGCAGTCTGGGTTTTTCTGGAAATACGCTCTAT. Translated, it gives CASSLGFSGNTLY. The entire CDR3 protein reads CASSLGFSGNTLYF.

This clone showed up just a few times. Germline and genes here are mouse. The read comes to an end 1 residue before the CDR3 does, leaving the germline J gene to fill in the end. The rearrangement uses TRBV31 and TRBJ1-4; D gene uncertain. Germline V CDR1 and CDR2: GKSSPN, SITVG. The CDR3 runs to 13 residues. Trimming shortened V by 0 bases and J by 4 bases, and 6 bases separated the two germline ends. CDR3: CAWSLNSNERLFF. CDR3 DNA (partial): TGTGCCTGGAGTCTGAACAGCAACGAAAGATTATTT.

This clone is medium-sized in the sample. Germline and genes: mouse. The read ends 1 residue before the CDR3 terminus; that terminus is restored from the germline J gene. The chain uses TRBV26 and TRBJ1-3; tentative D call: TRBD1 (5 bases). V was trimmed by 2 bases and J by 0 bases, leaving 8 bases between them. Germline V gene data show CDR1 as KGHPV and CDR2 as FQNQEV (reference sequence). This CDR3 is built from 15 residues. The CDR3 region is CASSLGHHSGNTLYF. CDR3 bases read: TGTGCCAGCAGTCTGGGACATCATTCTGGAAATACGCTCTAT.

Within the sample, this clone is large. The genes are named according to mouse. From the germline J gene comes the end of the CDR3, since the read stops 1 residue before it. J is TRBJ2-7 and V is TRBV4; 8 bases align to TRBD1. The CDR3 has 14 amino acids. Germline assignment: CDR1 LGHDT and CDR2 YNNKQL (reference sequence). V was pared by 4 bases and J by 2 bases, with 4 bases of the junction left unmatched. The CDR3 spells CASSSGQGPYEQYF. The CDR3 bases that were read are TGTGCCAGCAGCTCAGGACAGGGACCCTATGAACAGTAC.

Note on this clone: Genes and germline are mouse. The sequenced fragment ends 1 residue before the CDR3 boundary, so the rest is inferred from the germline J gene. The chain recombines TRBV3 with TRBJ2-5; D is possibly TRBD2 (5 bases). CDR1 SNHLY and CDR2 FYNGKV come from the germline V gene (reference sequence). There are 14 residues in the CDR3. Between the trimmed V and J ends, which lost 2 bases and 1 base, there was a span of 7 bases. Here the CDR3 reads CASSLNWYQDTQYF. The CDR3 bases that were read are TGTGCCAGCAGCTTAAACTGGTACCAAGACACCCAGTAC.

This clone was seen only a few times. Any gene name here is a mouse gene name. The sequence runs out 1 residue before the end of the CDR3; the remainder is reconstructed from the germline J gene. The chain carries TRBV26 and TRBJ1-6; no clear D. TRBJ1-6 is an open reading frame whose function is uncertain. The CDR3 spans 16 residues. CDR1 is KGHPV, CDR2 FQNQEV, per germline (reference sequence). Deletions cut 0 bases from V and 0 bases from J, with 6 bases between. Incomplete CDR3 DNA: TGTGCCAGCAGTCTGTCGATACATTCCTATAATTCGCCCCTCTAC. As protein: CASSLSIHSYNSPLY. The CDR3 as a whole reads CASSLSIHSYNSPLYF.

This clone has only a few counts. Gene names refer to mouse genes. The observed sequence ends 1 residue before the CDR3 terminus, with the missing tail filled in from the germline J gene. The chain is built from TRBV2 and TRBJ2-4; 8 nucleotides line up with TRBD2. Germline-derived CDR1 and CDR2 are LGHNA and YSYQKL. J lost 8 bases, V lost 0 bases, and 7 bases had no gene match. The CDR3 runs 15 residues. The CDR3 bases that were read are TGTGCCAGCAGCCAAGATTACTGGGGGTCGCCCACCTTGTAC. Translating it yields CASSQDYWGSPTLY. The complete CDR3 protein is CASSQDYWGSPTLYF.

With regard to this clone: Germline and genes here are mouse. The read terminates 1 residue ahead of where the CDR3 ends, so the germline J gene completes it. The V gene is TRBV15, the J gene TRBJ2-5, with 8 bases lining up with TRBD1. The CDR3 spans 14 residues. Per germline, CDR1 SGHND and CDR2 FRSKSL. Germline trimming cut 6 bases from V and 6 bases from J; bases unmatched to any gene: 8. The DNA read from the CDR3 is TGTGCCAGCAGCCGCGGGACAGGAGGGGACACCCAGTAC. Protein sequence: CASSRGTGGDTQY. The complete CDR3 sequence is CASSRGTGGDTQYF.

Remarks on this clone: The gene symbols are mouse symbols. The CDR3 end is not reached by the read, which stops 1 residue before it; the germline J gene fills it in. V usage is TRBV2 and J usage is TRBJ1-2; D gene uncertain. CDR1 and CDR2 from the germline V gene are LGHNA and YSYQKL. This CDR3 has 13 residues. Between the trimmed V and J ends, which lost 2 bases and 1 base, there was a span of 5 bases. The CDR3 bases that were read are TGTGCCAGCAGCCAAACAGAAAACTCCGACTACACC. This sequence encodes CASSQTENSDYT. The full CDR3 protein is CASSQTENSDYTF.

Note on this clone: Genes here carry mouse names. The CDR3 sequence is CASSSWGSSAETLYF. The DNA read from the CDR3 is TGTGCCAGCAGCTCCTGGGGATCTAGTGCAGAAACGCTGTAT. The chain employs TRBV3 and TRBJ2-3; a possible D gene is TRBD2 (6 bases). The CDR3 is cut off 1 residue early in the read; its end comes from the germline J gene. The CDR3 covers 15 residues. Between the trimmed V and J ends, which lost 4 bases and 0 bases, there was a span of 11 bases. The germline V gene has CDR1 SNHLY and CDR2 FYNGKV (reference sequence). Full variable domain (rest looked up from reference TRBV3 and TRBJ2-3): GPKVLQIPSHQIIDMGQMVTLNCDPVSNHLYFYWYKQILGQQMEFLVNFYNGKVMEKSKLFKDQFSVERPDGSYFTLKIQPTALEDSAVYFCASSSWGSSAETLYFGSGTRLTVL.

Details on this clone: All gene names here are mouse names. The read gets to within 1 residue of the CDR3 end, and the germline J gene fills in the rest. The rearrangement links TRBV26 to TRBJ1-2; TRBD1 matches 7 bases. J gave up 2 bases and V 10 bases, and 10 bases lay outside the gene matches. Germline values: CDR1 KGHPV, CDR2 FQNQEV (reference sequence). The length of the CDR3 is 14 residues. The CDR3 protein is CATTPGQPNSDYTF. The sequenced part of the CDR3 DNA is TGTGCCACCACTCCGGGACAGCCGAACTCCGACTACACC.

This clone was seen a handful of times. These gene names are mouse names. The read ends 1 residue before the CDR3 terminus; that terminus is restored from the germline J gene. This rearrangement joins TRBV26 to TRBJ1-1; TRBD1 is a possible D gene (5 bases). CDR1 and CDR2 from the germline V gene are KGHPV and FQNQEV (reference sequence). Trimming took 2 bases from V and 0 from J, leaving 7 bases between them. This CDR3 spans 14 amino acids. CDR3 sequence: CASSLGQANTEVFF. CDR3 bases read: TGTGCCAGCAGTCTGGGACAAGCAAACACAGAAGTCTTC.